This T cell receptor (beta chain) was captured by sequencing in a study of CD8 T cells in Susac syndrome. CDR1 and CDR2 from the germline V gene are MNHEY and SVGAGI. With 1 base removed from V and 3 bases from J, the gap between germline ends came to 6 bases. The CDR3 is made up of 13 amino acids. Random hexamers were used to reverse transcribe an amount of roughly 0.45 to 1 ug RNA. TCRdb itself ran the immunoSEQ multiplex PCR reads through MiXCR, one entry per CDR3 protein. This table has a few hundred thousand distinct CDR3 sequences, about 91% appearing once. A few counts support this clonotype. Sequencing targeted TCR beta in T cells from blood (CD8+ and CD4+).

The sequence derives from a human donor with multiple sclerosis. The genes are TRBV6-5 and TRBJ1-1; possible D gene TRBD1, 5 bases. The sequenced sample consisted of CD4+ T cells from PBMCs. DNA for the CDR3: TGTGCCAGCAGTTACTTGGGGGACACTGAAGCTTTCTTT. Residues: CASSYLGDTEAFF.